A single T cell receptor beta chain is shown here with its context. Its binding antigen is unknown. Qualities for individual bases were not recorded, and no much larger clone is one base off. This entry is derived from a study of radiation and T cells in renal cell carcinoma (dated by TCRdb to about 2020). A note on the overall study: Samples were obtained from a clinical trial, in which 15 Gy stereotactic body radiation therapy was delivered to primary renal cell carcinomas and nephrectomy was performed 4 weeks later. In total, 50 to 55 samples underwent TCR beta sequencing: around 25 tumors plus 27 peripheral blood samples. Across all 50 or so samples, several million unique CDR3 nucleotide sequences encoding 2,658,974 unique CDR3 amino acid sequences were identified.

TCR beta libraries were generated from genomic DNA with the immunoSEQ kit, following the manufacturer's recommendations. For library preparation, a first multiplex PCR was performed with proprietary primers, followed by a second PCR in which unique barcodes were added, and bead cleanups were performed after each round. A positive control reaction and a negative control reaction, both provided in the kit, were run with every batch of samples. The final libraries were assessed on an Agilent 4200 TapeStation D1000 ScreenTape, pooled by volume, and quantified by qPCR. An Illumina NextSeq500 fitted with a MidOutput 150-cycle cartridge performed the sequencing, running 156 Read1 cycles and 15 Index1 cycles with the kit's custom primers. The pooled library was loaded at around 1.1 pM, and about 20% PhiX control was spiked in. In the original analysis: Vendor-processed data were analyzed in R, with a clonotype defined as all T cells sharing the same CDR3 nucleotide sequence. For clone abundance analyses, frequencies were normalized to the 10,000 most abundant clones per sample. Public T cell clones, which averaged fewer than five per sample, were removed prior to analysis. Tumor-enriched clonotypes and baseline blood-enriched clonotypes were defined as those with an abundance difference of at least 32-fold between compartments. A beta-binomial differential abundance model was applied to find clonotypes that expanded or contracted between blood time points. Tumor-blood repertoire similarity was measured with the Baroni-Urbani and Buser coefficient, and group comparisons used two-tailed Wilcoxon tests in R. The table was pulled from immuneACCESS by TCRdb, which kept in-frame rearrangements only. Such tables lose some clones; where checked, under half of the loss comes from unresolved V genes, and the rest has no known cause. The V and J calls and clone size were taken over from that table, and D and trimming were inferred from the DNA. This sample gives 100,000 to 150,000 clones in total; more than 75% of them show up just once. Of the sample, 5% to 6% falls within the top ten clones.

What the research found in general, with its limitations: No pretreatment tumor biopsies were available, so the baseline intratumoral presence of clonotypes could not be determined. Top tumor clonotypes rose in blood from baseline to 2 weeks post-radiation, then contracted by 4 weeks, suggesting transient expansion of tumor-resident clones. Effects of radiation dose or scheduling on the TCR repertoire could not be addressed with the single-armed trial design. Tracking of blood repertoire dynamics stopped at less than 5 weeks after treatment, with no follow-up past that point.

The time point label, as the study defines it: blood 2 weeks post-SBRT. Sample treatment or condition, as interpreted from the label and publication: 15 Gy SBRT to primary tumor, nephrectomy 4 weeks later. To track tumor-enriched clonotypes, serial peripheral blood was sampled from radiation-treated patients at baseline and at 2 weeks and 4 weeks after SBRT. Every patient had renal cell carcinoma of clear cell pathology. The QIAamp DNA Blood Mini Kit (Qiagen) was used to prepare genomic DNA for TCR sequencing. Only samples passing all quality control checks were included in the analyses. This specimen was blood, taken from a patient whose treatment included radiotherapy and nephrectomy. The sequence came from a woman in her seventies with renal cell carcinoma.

The CDR3 reads as follows: CATSRDRSGQEFF. The DNA sequence is as follows: TGTGCCACCAGCAGAGATCGGAGTGGACAGGAGTTCTTC. The sequence links TRBV15 to TRBJ2-1; 7 bases in the middle match TRBD1. The CDR3 goes from the cysteine to the phenylalanine over 13 residues. Only the CDR3 DNA stays, 39 bases, in frame from base 1. Based on the germline V gene (reference sequence), the CDR1 and CDR2 sequences are LNHNV and YYDKDF. Clipping removes 0 bases from V and 14 bases from J, with 7 as the unmatched junction base count.